This T cell receptor (beta chain) was found in a study of blood T cell repertoires in COVID-19. Study summary: Acute-phase and convalescent COVID-19 samples originated in the United States, Italy and Spain. Sample material is recorded as cDNA or gDNA derived from T cells, B-cell-depleted T cells, or PBMCs.

Original methodology: Reference gene primers were amplified, and this amplification served to estimate nucleated cell counts. Data came from immunoSEQ multiplex PCR; TCRdb stores just in-frame clones and leaves some out. V, J and clone size are those of that table, while D and trimming were read from the DNA. Of some 280,000 clones in the sample, around four fifths were seen once. Sequenced: peripheral blood. The receptor comes from a woman aged 45 to 65 with active or convalescent COVID-19.

In DNA, the CDR3 is TGTGCCAGCAGCTTAAGGACTAGCGCTAACAATGAGCAGTTCTTC. This sequence encodes CASSLRTSANNEQFF. The rearrangement uses TRBV13 and TRBJ2-1, with 9 positions matching TRBD2. Germline V gene sequence: CDR1 PRHDT, CDR2 FYEKMQ (reference sequence). V trimming: 2 bases; J trimming: 5 bases; junction bases outside the gene matches: 4. CDR3 length: 15 amino acids. The whole variable domain, remainder taken from reference TRBV13 and TRBJ2-1, is AAGVIQSPRHLIKEKRETATLKCYPIPRHDTVYWYQQGPGQDPQFLISFYEKMQSDKGSIPDRFSAQQFSDYHSELNMSSLELGDSALYFCASSLRTSANNEQFFGPGTRLTVL.